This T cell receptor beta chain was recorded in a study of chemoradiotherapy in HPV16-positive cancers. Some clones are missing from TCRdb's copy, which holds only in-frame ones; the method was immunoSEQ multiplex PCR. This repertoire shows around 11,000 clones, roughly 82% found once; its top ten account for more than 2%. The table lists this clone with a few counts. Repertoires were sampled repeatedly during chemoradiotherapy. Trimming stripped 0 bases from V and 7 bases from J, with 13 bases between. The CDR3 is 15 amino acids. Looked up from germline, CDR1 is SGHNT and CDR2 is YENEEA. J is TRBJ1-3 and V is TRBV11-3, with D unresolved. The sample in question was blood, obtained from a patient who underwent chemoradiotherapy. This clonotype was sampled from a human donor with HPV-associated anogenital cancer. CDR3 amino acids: CASSLDLGLRNTIYF. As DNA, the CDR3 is TGTGCCAGCAGCTTAGACCTGGGTTTAAGGAACACCATATATTTT.